There are a few counts of the clone carrying this TCR beta chain. Sequencing used immunoSEQ multiplex PCR; TCRdb keeps in-frame clones, though not all of them. The sample comprises approximately 290,000 clones, more than 65% of which are singletons, and 15% to 17% rests with the top ten. These data originate in a study of blood T cell repertoires in COVID-19. The V end was cut by 6 bases, the J end by 8 bases, with 16 bases between. CDR3 length equals 14 residues. Germline V CDR1 and CDR2: MNHEY, SVGAGI. The chain employs TRBV6-5 and TRBJ1-4; no clear D gene. The clonotype originates from a person in their 70s with COVID-19, enrolled during active disease. Sequencing input: peripheral blood. The CDR3 region is CASSDPLEGEKLFF. In DNA, the CDR3 is TGTGCCAGCAGCGACCCACTCGAGGGAGAAAAACTGTTTTTT.